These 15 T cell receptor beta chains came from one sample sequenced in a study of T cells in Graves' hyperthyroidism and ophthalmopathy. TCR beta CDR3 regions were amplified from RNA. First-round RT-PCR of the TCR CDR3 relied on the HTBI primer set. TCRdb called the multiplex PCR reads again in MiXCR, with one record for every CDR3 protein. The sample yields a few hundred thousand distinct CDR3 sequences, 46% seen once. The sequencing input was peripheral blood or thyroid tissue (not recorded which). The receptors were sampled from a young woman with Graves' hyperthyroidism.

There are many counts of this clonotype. In DNA, the CDR3 is TGTGCCAGCAGCCAGTGGGACAGGGGGCTGTTTTTT. Translated, it gives CASSQWDRGLFF. This chain joins TRBV3-1 and TRBJ1-4; 11 nucleotides line up with TRBD1. Germline CDR1 and CDR2: LGHDT and YNNKEL (reference sequence). Losses at the gene ends were 3 bases for V and 14 bases for J; bases not matched to a gene: 2. The CDR3 extends over 12 amino acids. Full variable domain (missing parts from reference TRBV3-1 and TRBJ1-4): DTAVSQTPKYLVTQMGNDKSIKCEQNLGHDTMYWYKQDSKKFLKIMFSYNNKELIINETVPNRFSPKSPDKAHLNLHINSLELGDSAVYFCASSQWDRGLFFGSGTQLSVL.

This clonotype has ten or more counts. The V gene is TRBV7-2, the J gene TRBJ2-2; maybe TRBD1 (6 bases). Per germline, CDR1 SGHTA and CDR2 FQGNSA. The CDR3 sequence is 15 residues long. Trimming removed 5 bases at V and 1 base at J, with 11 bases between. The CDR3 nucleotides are TGTGCCAGCAGCCCCCGGGACAAGAACACCGGGGAGCTGTTTTTT. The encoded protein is CASSPRDKNTGELFF.

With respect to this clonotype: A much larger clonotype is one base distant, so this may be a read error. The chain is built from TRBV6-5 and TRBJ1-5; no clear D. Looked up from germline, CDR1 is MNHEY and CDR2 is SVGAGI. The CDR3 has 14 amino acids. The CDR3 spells CAISYMEGAQPQHF. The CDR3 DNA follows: TGTGCCATCAGTTACATGGAGGGTGCTCAGCCCCAGCATTTT.

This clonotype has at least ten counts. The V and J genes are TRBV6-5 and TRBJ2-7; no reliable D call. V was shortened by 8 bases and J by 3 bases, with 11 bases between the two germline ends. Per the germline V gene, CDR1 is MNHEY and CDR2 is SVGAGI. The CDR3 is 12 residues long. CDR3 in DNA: TGTGCCAGCGGGAACAGAGGCTACGAGCAGTACTTC. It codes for CASGNRGYEQYF.

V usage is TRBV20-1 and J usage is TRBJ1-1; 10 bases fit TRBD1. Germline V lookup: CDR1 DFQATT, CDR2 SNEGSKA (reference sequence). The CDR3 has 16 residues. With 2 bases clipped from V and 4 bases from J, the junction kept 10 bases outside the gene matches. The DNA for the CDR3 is TGCAGTGCTAGACCCACTAGCGGGACAGGGGCCACTGAAGCTTTCTTT. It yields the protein CSARPTSGTGATEAFF.

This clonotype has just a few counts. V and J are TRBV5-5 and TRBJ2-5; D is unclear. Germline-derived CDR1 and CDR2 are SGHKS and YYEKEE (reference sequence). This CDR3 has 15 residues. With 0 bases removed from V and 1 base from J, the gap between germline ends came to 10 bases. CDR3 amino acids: CASSLGLRRQETQYF. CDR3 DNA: TGTGCCAGCAGCTTGGGACTGCGGCGCCAAGAGACCCAGTACTTC.

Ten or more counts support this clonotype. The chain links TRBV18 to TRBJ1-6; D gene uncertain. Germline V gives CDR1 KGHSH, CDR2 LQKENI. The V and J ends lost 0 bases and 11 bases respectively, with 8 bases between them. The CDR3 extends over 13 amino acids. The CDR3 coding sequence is TGTGCCAGCTCACCACCCGAGGGTACACCCCTCCACTTT. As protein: CASSPPEGTPLHF.

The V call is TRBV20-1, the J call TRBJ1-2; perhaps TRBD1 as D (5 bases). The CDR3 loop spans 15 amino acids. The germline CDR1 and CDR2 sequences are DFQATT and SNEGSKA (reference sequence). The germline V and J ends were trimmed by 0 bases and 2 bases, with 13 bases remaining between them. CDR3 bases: TGCAGTGCTAGAGACCAGGGACGGACGAACTATGGCTACACCTTC. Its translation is CSARDQGRTNYGYTF.

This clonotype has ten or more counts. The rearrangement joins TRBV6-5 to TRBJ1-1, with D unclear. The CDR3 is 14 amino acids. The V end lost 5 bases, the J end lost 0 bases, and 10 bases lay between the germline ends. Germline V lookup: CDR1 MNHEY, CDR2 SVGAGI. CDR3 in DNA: TGTGCCAGCAGTCGGTCCGACGTGAACACTGAAGCTTTCTTT. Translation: CASSRSDVNTEAFF.

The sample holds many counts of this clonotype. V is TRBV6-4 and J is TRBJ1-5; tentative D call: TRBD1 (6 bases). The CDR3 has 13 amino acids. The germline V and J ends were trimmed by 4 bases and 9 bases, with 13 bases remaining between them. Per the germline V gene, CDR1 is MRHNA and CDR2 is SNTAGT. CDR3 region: CASSGDPQGPQHF. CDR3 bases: TGTGCCAGCAGTGGAGACCCACAGGGGCCCCAGCATTTT.

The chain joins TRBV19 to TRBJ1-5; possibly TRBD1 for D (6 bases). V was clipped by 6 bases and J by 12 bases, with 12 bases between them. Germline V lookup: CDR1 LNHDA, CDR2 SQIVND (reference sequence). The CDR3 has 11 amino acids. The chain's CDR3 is CASRGGGGQHF. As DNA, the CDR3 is TGTGCCAGTAGAGGGGGGGGGGGCCAGCATTTT.

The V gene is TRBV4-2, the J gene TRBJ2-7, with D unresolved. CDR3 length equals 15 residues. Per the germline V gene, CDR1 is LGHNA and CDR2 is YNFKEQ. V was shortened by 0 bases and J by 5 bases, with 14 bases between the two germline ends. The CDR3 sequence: CASSQDDTTGNEQYF. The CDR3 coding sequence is TGTGCCAGCAGCCAAGACGACACCACTGGGAACGAGCAGTACTTC.

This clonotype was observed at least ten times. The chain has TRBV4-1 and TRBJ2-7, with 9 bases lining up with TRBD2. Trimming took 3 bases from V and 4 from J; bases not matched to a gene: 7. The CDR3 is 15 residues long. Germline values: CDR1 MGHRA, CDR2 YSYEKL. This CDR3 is CASSQRGGLAYEQYF. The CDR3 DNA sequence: TGCGCCAGCAGCCAGAGGGGGGGACTAGCTTACGAGCAGTACTTC.

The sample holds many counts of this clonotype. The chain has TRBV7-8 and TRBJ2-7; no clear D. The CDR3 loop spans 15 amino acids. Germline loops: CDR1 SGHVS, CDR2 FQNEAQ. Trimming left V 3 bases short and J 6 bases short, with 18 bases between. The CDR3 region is CASSFRDIRTSEQYF. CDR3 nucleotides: TGTGCCAGCAGCTTTAGGGATATCAGGACGTCCGAGCAGTACTTC.

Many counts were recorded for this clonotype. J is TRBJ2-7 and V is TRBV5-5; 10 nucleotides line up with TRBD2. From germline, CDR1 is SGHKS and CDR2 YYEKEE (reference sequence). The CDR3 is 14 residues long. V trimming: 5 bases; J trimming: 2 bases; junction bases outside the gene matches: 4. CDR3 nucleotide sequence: TGTGCCAGCAGGCAACTAGCGGGAACCTACGAGCAGTACTTC. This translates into CASRQLAGTYEQYF.